This T cell receptor beta chain was sequenced during a study of early T cells in non-severe SARS-CoV-2 infection. Germline assignment: CDR1 MDHEN and CDR2 SYDVKM. Trimming removed 4 bases from V and 10 bases from J, with 11 bases in between. The CDR3 sequence is 12 residues long. Notes on the study in general: The VDJdb matching leaned toward anti-spike CD8 responses and overlooked private and CD4 specificities.

This clonotype has a handful of counts. As yet, its antigen is unknown. Unique molecular identifier tags were affixed to discrete cDNA molecules. TCRdb analysed the 5' RACE reads with MiXCR anew, one entry per CDR3 protein. The data hold 75,000 to 80,000 distinct CDR3 sequences, with approximately 9.1% observed a single time. The clonotype comes from an adult who was a healthcare worker with PCR-confirmed SARS-CoV-2 infection or an uninfected control (not recorded which). The chain links TRBV28 to TRBJ2-1, with D maybe TRBD2 (6 bases). Material: whole blood. CDR3 in DNA: TGTGCCAGCAGTTCGGGACTGCGGGAGCAGTTCTTC. It is translated as CASSSGLREQFF.